The rows below give T cell receptor beta chains drawn from one sample of a study of blood T cell repertoires in COVID-19. The repertoire was sequenced with immunoSEQ multiplex PCR; TCRdb's copy has only in-frame clones and lacks some. The table shows approximately 200,000 clones, with around 86% occurring only once. Specimen: peripheral blood. The origin of the receptors is a woman aged 25 to 39 with active or convalescent COVID-19. Each CDR3 is given with its conserved first and last residue. The D gene is left open where the match is weak. The size entry is marked missing in some rows and otherwise reads once, few, many or a size class.

clone size	V gene	D gene	J gene	CDR3 DNA	CDR3 protein
-	TRBV2	-	TRBJ2-7	TGTGCCAGCAGGCTACAGGGCTACGAGCAGTACTTC	CASRLQGYEQYF
-	TRBV24-1	TRBD2	TRBJ2-7	TGTGCCACCTCGGATAGCGGGAACCACGAGCAGTACTTC	CATSDSGNHEQYF
-	TRBV3-1/TRBV3-2	-	TRBJ1-4	TGTGCCAGCAGCCAAGATCTTTCAACTAATGAAAAACTGTTTTTT	CASSQDLSTNEKLFF
-	TRBV19	TRBD1	TRBJ2-5	TGTGCCAGTAGTATGGACAGGGGCGGGGAGACCCAGTACTTC	CASSMDRGGETQYF
-	TRBV9	-	TRBJ2-1	TGTGCCAGCAGCCCAGATTACAATGAGCAGTTCTTC	CASSPDYNEQFF
-	TRBV7-9	TRBD1	TRBJ1-4	TGTGCCAGCAAACCCACAGGGGATTACGAAAAACTGTTTTTT	CASKPTGDYEKLFF
-	TRBV5-6	TRBD1	TRBJ1-5	TGTGCCAGCAGCTTAACCGGGACAGGGGGCCGGTATAGCAATCAGCCCCAGCATTTT	CASSLTGTGGRYSNQPQHF
-	TRBV11-2	TRBD1	TRBJ1-3	TGTGCCAGCAGCATCAATCACGGACAGGATTCCTCTGGAAACACCATATATTTT	CASSINHGQDSSGNTIYF
-	TRBV28	TRBD2	TRBJ2-7	TGTGCCAGCACCTTACCGGGACTAGCGGGAGCGGGTTACGAGCAGTACTTC	CASTLPGLAGAGYEQYF
-	TRBV3-1/TRBV3-2	TRBD2	TRBJ2-1	TGTGCCACCAGACTAGCGGGGCTTAATGAGCAGTTCTTC	CATRLAGLNEQFF
-	TRBV21-1	-	TRBJ2-1	TGTGCCAGCAGCAAAAAGATTAGCGGGAGGGATGAGCAGTTCTTC	CASSKKISGRDEQFF
-	TRBV11-3	-	TRBJ2-3	TGTGCCAGCAGCTTTTTGGAGGAGAAAAGGGTACTCACAGATACGCAGTATTTT	CASSFLEEKRVLTDTQYF
-	TRBV6-6	TRBD2	TRBJ2-2	TGTGCCAGCAATTTAGCGGGAGACTACGCCGGGGAGCTGTTTTTT	CASNLAGDYAGELFF
-	TRBV30	-	TRBJ1-2	TGTGCCTGGAGTGTACGGTTCTCCCTGGTCGACTATGGCTACACCTTC	CAWSVRFSLVDYGYTF
-	TRBV12-5	TRBD1	TRBJ1-1	TGTGCTAGTGGTTTGGTAGGGACAGCAGTCACTGAAGCTTTCTTT	CASGLVGTAVTEAFF
once	TRBV28	-	TRBJ2-7	TGTGCCAGCAGTTTAAGGCTTAGCGGATACGAGCAGTACTTC	CASSLRLSGYEQYF
-	TRBV29-1	-	TRBJ2-7	TGCAGCGTTGAGGAGACAGGCTCCTACGAGCAGTACTTC	CSVEETGSYEQYF
-	TRBV7-2	-	TRBJ2-7	TGTGCCAGCAGCTTAGCCAGGGCCTACGAGCAGTACTTC	CASSLARAYEQYF
-	TRBV7-9	-	TRBJ1-5	TGTGCCAGCAGCCCCCAGGGGCTAAAGGGCCAGCCCCAGCATTTT	CASSPQGLKGQPQHF
-	TRBV21-1	-	TRBJ2-5	TGTGCCAGCAGCAGAAGTGGGACAGGGCTCCAAGAGACCCAGTACTTC	CASSRSGTGLQETQYF
-	TRBV28	-	TRBJ1-5	TGTGCCAGCAGTCCCCTGGACAGAATTCTCCATACGTCCCAGCATTTT	CASSPLDRILHTSQHF
-	TRBV2	-	TRBJ1-2	TGTGCCAGCGAAAGGGGCCCTAGACGGGGCTACACCTTC	CASERGPRRGYTF
-	TRBV5-4	TRBD1	TRBJ1-1	TGTGCCAGCAGCCCGGGACAGGGGATGAACACTGAAGCTTTCTTT	CASSPGQGMNTEAFF
-	TRBV5-6	-	TRBJ2-6	TGTGCCAGCAGCTTGAGAGCTGGGGCCAACGTCCTGACTTTC	CASSLRAGANVLTF
-	TRBV3-1/TRBV3-2	-	TRBJ1-5	TGTGCCAGCAGCCGTAATTCCAATCAGCCCCAGCATTTT	CASSRNSNQPQHF
-	TRBV2	-	TRBJ1-2	TGTGCCAGCAGGGGGGCAGTTACTAACTATGGCTACACCTTC	CASRGAVTNYGYTF
-	TRBV9	TRBD1	TRBJ1-1	TGTGCCAGCGGACAGGCCTGGGGCGGTGAAGCTTTCTTT	CASGQAWGGEAFF